This T cell receptor beta chain was obtained from a study of T cells in Graves' hyperthyroidism and ophthalmopathy. Findings and caveats of the study: Among clonotypes expanded in thyroid above 0.001, most were also found in blood. Ophthalmopathy was distinguished from stable hyperthyroidism by 13 V-J signatures. With a median lead of around 5.9 months before onset, the model predicted ophthalmopathy.

In regard to this clonotype: Its antigen is not known.

Germline loops: CDR1 LNHDA, CDR2 SQIVND (reference sequence). This CDR3 has 15 residues. Deletions cut 2 bases from V and 2 bases from J, with 7 bases between. Based on clinical symptoms, serum thyroxine and TRAb, thyroid ultrasound and orbital computed tomography, diagnoses were reached. Amplified TCR beta CDR3 regions derived from RNA transcripts. With the HTBI primer set, the TCR CDR3 went through a first round of RT-PCR. TCRdb itself ran the multiplex PCR reads through MiXCR, one entry per CDR3 protein. The table has about 300,000 distinct CDR3 sequences, approximately 18% seen once; the top ten hold just under 40%.

This chain joins TRBV19 and TRBJ2-6; TRBD2 is a possible D gene (5 bases). Specimen: blood. The TCR comes from a man aged 45-65 years with Graves' ophthalmopathy. CDR3 loop: CASSINGAGANVLTF. For the CDR3, the DNA is TGTGCCAGTAGTATAAACGGGGCTGGGGCCAACGTCCTGACTTTC.